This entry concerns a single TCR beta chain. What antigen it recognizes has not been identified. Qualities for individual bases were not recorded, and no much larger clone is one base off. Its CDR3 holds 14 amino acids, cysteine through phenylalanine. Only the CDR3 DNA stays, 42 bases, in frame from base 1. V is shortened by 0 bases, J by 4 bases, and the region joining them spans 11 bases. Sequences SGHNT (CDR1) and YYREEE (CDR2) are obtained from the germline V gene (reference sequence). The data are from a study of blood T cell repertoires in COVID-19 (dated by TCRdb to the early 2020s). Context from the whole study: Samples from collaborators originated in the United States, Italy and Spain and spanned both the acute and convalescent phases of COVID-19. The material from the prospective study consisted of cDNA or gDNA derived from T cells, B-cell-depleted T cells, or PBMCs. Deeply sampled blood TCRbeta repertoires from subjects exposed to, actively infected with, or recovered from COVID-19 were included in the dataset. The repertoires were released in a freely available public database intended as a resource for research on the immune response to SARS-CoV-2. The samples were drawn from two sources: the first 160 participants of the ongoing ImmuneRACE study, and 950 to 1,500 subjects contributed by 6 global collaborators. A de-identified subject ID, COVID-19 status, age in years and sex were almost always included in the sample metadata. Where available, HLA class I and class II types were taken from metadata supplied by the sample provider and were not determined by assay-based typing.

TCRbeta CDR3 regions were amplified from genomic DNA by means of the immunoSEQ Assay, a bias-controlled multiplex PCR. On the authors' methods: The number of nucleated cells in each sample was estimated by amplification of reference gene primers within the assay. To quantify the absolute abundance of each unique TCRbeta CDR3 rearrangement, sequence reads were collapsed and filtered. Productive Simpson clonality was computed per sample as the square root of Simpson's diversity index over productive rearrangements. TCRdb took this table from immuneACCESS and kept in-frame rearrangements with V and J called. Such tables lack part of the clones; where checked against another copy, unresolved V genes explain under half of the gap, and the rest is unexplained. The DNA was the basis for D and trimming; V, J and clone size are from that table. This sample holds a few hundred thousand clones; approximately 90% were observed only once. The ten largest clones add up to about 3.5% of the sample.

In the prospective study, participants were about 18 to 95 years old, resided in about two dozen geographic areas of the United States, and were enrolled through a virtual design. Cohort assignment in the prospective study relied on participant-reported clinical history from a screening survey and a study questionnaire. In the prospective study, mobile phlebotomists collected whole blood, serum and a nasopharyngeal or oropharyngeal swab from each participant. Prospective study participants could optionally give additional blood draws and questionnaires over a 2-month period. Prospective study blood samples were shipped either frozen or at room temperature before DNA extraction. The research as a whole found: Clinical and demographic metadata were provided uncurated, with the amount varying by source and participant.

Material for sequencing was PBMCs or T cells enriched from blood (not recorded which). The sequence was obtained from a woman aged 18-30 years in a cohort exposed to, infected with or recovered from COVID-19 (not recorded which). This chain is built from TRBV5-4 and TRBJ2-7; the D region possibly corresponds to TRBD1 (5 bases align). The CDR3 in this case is CASSLAQGGYEQYF. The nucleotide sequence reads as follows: TGTGCCAGCAGCTTGGCTCAGGGTGGTTACGAGCAGTACTTC.